Sequencing of this T cell receptor beta chain was carried out in a study of blood T cell repertoires in COVID-19. The overall study: Sites in the United States, Italy and Spain provided acute and convalescent COVID-19 samples. From T cells, B-cell-depleted T cells, or PBMCs came the material, which was cDNA or gDNA.

The J segment lost 6 bases and the V segment lost 4 bases, leaving 6 bases of the junction unmatched. Germline CDR1 is SQVTM and CDR2 is ANQGSEA. The length of the CDR3 is 13 residues. Donors were grouped by their self-reported clinical history. The authors' processing: By means of reference gene primer amplification, nucleated cell counts were estimated. The repertoire was sequenced with immunoSEQ multiplex PCR; TCRdb's copy has only in-frame clones and lacks some. V and J calls and clone size are given by that table; D and trimming were obtained from the DNA. This table has about 350,000 clones, about 87% appearing once.

Sequencing input: PBMCs or T cells enriched from blood (not recorded which). This receptor was identified in a woman between 25 and 40 years old who had recovered from COVID-19. The chain is built from TRBV29-1 and TRBJ1-5; TRBD1 matches 7 bases. The CDR3 nucleotides read TGCAGCGTTGGAGAGCAGGGGGGTCAGCCCCAGCATTTT. It translates to CSVGEQGGQPQHF.